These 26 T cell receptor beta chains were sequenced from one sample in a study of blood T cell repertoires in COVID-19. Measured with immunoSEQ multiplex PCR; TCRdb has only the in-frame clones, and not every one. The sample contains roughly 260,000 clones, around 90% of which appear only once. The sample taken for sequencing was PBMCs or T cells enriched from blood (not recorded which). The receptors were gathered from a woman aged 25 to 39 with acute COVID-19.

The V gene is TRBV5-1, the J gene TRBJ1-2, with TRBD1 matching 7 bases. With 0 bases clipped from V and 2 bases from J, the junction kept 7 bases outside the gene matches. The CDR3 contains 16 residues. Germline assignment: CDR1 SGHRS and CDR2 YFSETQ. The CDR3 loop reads CASSLEVTGTNYGYTF. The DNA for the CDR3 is TGCGCCAGCAGCTTGGAGGTGACAGGGACCAACTATGGCTACACCTTC. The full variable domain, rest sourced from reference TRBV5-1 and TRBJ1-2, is KAGVTQTPRYLIKTRGQQVTLSCSPISGHRSVSWYQQTPGQGLQFLFEYFSETQRNKGNFPGRFSGRQFSNSRSEMNVSTLELGDSALYLCASSLEVTGTNYGYTFGSGTRLTVV.

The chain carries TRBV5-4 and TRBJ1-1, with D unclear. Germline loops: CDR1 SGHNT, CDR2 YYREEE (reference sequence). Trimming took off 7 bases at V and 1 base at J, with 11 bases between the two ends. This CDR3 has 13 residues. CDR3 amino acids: CASFGEGNTEAFF. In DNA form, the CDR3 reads TGTGCCAGCTTTGGGGAGGGGAACACTGAAGCTTTCTTT.

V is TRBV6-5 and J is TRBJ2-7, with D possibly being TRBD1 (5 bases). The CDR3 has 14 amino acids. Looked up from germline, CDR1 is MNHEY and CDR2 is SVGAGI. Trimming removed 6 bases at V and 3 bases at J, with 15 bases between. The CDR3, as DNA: TGTGCCAGCAGCCTCGCCGCAGGGAACTACGAGCAGTACTTC. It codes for CASSLAAGNYEQYF.

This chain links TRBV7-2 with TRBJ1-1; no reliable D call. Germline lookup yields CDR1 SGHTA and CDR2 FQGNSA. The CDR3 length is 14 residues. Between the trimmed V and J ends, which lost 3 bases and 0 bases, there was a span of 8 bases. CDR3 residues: CASSFRGLNTEAFF. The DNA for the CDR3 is TGTGCCAGCAGCTTCCGGGGATTGAACACTGAAGCTTTCTTT.

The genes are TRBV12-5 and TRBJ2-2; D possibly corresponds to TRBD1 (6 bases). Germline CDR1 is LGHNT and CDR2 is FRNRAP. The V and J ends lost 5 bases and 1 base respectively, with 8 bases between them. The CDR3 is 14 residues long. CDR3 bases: TGTGCTAGTGGTCTACAGGGGAACACCGGGGAGCTGTTTTTT. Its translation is CASGLQGNTGELFF.

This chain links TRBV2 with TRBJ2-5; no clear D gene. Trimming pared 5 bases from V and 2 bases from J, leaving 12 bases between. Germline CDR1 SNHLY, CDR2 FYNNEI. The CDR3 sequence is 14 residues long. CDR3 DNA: TGTGCCAGCAGTTATATGCCGGAGCAAGAGACCCAGTACTTC. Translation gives CASSYMPEQETQYF.

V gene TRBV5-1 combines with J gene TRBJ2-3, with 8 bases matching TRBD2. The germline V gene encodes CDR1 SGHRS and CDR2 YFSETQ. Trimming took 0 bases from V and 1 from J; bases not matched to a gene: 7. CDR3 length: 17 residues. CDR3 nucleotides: TGCGCCAGCAGCTTGGGGGTTAGCGGGGCGGGCACAGATACGCAGTATTTT. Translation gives CASSLGVSGAGTDTQYF.

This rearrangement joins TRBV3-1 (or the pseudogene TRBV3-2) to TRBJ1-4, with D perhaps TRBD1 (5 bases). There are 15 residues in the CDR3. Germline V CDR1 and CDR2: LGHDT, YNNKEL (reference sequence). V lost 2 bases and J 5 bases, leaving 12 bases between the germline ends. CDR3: CASSQMGGLNEKLFF. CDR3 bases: TGTGCCAGCAGCCAAATGGGGGGTTTAAATGAAAAACTGTTTTTT.

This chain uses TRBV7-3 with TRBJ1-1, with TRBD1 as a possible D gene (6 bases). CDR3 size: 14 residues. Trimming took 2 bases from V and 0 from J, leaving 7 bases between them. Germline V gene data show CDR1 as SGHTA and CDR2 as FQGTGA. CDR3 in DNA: TGTGCCAGCAGCTTACGGACAGTGAACACTGAAGCTTTCTTT. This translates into CASSLRTVNTEAFF.

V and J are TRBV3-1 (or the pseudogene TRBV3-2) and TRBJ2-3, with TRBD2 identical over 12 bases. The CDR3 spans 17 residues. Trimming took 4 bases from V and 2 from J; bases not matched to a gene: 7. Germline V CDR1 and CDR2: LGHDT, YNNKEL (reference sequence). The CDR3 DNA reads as TGTGCCAGCAGCCCCGTGACTAGCGGGGGACCCACAGATACGCAGTATTTT. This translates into CASSPVTSGGPTDTQYF.

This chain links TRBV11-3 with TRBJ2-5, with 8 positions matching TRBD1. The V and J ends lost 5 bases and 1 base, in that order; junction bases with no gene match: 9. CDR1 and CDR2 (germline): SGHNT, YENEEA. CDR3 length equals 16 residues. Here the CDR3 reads CASSRGQGEPQETQYF. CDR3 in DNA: TGTGCCAGCAGCCGAGGACAGGGTGAACCCCAAGAGACCCAGTACTTC. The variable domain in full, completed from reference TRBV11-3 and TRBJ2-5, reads EAGVVQSPRYKIIEKKQPVAFWCNPISGHNTLYWYLQNLGQGPELLIRYENEEAVDDSQLPKDRFSAERLKGVDSTLKIQPAELGDSAVYLCASSRGQGEPQETQYFGPGTRLLVL.

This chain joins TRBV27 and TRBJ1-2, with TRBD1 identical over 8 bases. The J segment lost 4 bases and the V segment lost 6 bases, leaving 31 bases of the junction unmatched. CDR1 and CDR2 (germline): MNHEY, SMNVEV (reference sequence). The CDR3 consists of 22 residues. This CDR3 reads CASSPLWPHISTGQVVPYGYTF. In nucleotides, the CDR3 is TGTGCCAGCAGCCCACTTTGGCCTCATATTAGTACGGGACAGGTTGTTCCCTATGGCTACACCTTC.

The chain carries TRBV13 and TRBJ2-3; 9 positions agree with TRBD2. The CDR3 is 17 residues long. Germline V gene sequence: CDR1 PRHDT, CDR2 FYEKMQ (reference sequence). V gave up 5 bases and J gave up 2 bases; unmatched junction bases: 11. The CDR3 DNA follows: TGTGCCAGCAGCCCACCGACTAGCGGAAAAAACACAGATACGCAGTATTTT. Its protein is CASSPPTSGKNTDTQYF.

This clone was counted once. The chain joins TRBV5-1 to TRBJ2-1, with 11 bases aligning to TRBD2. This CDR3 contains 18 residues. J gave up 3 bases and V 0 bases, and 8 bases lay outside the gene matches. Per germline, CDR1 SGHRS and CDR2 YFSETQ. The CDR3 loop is CASSLGPNSGGVYNEQFF. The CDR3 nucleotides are TGCGCCAGCAGCTTGGGTCCCAATAGCGGGGGGGTCTACAATGAGCAGTTCTTC.

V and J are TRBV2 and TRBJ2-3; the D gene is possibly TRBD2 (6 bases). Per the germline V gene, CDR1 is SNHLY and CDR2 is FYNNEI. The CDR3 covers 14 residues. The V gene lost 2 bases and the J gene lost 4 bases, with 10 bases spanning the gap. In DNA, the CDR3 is TGTGCCAGCAGTGAATGGATAGCGGCAGATACGCAGTATTTT. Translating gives CASSEWIAADTQYF.

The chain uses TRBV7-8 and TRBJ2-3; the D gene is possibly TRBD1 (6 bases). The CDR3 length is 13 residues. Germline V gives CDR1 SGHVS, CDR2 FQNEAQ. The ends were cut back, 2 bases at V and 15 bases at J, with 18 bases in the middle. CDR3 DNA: TGTGCCAGCAGCTTAATGGAACAGGGTCGGCAATATTTT. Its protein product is CASSLMEQGRQYF.

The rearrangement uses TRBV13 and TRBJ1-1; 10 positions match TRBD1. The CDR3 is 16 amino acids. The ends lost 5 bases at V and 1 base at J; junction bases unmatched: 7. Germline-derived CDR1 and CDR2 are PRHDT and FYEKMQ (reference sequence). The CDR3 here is CASSQGQGIRNTEAFF. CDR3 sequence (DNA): TGTGCCAGCAGCCAGGGACAGGGGATAAGGAACACTGAAGCTTTCTTT.

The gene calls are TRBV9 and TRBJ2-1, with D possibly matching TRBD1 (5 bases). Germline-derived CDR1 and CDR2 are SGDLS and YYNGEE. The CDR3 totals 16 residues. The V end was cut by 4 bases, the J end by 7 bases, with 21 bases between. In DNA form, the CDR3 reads TGTGCCAGCAGCCCGGCTTCAGGGCTTTTGGCTAATGAGCAGTTCTTC. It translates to CASSPASGLLANEQFF.

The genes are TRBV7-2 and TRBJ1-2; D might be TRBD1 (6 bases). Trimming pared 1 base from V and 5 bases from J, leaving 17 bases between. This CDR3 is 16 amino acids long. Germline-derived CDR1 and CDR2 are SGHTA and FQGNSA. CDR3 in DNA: TGTGCCAGCAGCTTAGACGGGGACACCCCATGGTATGGCTACACCTTC. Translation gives CASSLDGDTPWYGYTF.

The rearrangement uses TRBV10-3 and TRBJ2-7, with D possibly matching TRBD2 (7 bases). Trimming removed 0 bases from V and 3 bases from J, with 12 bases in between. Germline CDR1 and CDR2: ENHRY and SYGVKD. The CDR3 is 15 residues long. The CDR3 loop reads CAISESKGGVYEQYF. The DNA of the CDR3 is TGTGCCATCAGTGAGTCTAAGGGGGGGGTCTACGAGCAGTACTTC.

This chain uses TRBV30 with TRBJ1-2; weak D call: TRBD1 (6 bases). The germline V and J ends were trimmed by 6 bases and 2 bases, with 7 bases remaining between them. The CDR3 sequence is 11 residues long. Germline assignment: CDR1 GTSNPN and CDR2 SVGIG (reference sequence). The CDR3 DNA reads TGTGCCTGCGGACAGAACTATGGCTACACCTTC. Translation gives CACGQNYGYTF.

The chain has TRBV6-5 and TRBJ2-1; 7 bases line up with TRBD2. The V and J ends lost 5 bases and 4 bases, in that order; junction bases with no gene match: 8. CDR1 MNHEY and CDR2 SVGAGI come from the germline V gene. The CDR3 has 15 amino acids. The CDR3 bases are TGTGCCAGCAGTCCCGGACTAGTGGGTTACAATGAGCAGTTCTTC. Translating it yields CASSPGLVGYNEQFF.

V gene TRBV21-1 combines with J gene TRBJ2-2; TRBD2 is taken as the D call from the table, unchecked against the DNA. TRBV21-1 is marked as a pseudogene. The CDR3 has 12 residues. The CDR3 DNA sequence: TGTGCCAGCAGCAGTAGCGACGGGGAGCTGTTTTTT. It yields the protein CASSSSDGELFF.

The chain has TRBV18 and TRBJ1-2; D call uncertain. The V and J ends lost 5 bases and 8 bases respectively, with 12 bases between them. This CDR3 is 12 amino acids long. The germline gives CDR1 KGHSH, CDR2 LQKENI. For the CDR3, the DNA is TGTGCCAGCTCAGGGTTGACAAGCGGCTACACCTTC. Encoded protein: CASSGLTSGYTF.

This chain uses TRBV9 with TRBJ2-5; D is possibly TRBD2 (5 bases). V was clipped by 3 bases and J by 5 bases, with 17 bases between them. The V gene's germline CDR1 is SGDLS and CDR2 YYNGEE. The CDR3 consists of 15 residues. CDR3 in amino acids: CASSGVGVGMETQYF. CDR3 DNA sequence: TGTGCCAGCAGCGGGGTCGGGGTAGGGATGGAGACCCAGTACTTC.

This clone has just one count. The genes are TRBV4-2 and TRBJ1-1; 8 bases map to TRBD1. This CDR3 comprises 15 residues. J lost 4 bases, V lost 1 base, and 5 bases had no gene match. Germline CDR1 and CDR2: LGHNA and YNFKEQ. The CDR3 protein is CASSQGQGWGTEAFF. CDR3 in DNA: TGTGCCAGCAGCCAAGGACAGGGGTGGGGCACTGAAGCTTTCTTT.